The 8 T cell receptor beta chains given below trace back to one sample, sequenced in a study of naive and memory T cell subsets. Both TRBC1 and TRBC2 were covered by a beta constant-region primer of two equimolar oligonucleotides. TCRdb re-derived calls from the UMI-ligation and nested PCR reads in MiXCR, one entry per CDR3 protein. Among about 85,000 distinct CDR3 sequences listed, about an eighth were seen once. The sample consisted of central memory CD4+ T cells from blood. Receptors were obtained from a human donor in good health.

This clonotype was detected only a few times. V gene TRBV11-2 combines with J gene TRBJ2-7, with a weak D call TRBD2 (7 bases). The CDR3 runs 15 residues. CDR1 is SGHAT and CDR2 is FQNNGV in the germline V gene. V lost 0 bases, J lost 4 bases, and 13 bases lay in between. CDR3 DNA sequence: TGTGCCAGCAGCTTAGATCCGGGAGGACAGTACGAGCAGTACTTC. Its protein product is CASSLDPGGQYEQYF. The full variable domain, rest sourced from reference TRBV11-2 and TRBJ2-7, is EAGVAQSPRYKIIEKRQSVAFWCNPISGHATLYWYQQILGQGPKLLIQFQNNGVVDDSQLPKDRFSAERLKGVDSTLKIQPAKLEDSAVYLCASSLDPGGQYEQYFGPGTRLTVT.

As concerns this clonotype: A much larger clonotype is one base distant, so this may be a read error. The CDR3 coding sequence is TGCAGCGTTGAAGGGGTCCCCTACGAGCAGTACTTC. This gives the protein CSVEGVPYEQYF. The chain couples TRBV29-1 to TRBJ2-7; unclear D gene. Germline CDR1 SQVTM, CDR2 ANQGSEA. V gave up 1 base and J gave up 2 bases, with 6 bases separating them. The CDR3 runs to 12 residues.

This clonotype was counted ten times or more. This chain uses TRBV20-1 with TRBJ2-2; 11 bases are a match to TRBD1. Germline CDR1 reads DFQATT; CDR2 reads SNEGSKA (reference sequence). The length of the CDR3 is 15 residues. The junction had 6 bases not matched to a gene; V was cut back by 3 bases and J by 6 bases. The CDR3 nucleotides read TGCAGTGCTAGGGGGGACAGGGGGGAATCCGGGGAGCTGTTTTTT. It codes for CSARGDRGESGELFF.

In this sample, this clonotype turned up once. This clone may be a read error of a much larger clone one base away. V and J are TRBV5-8 and TRBJ2-3; possible D gene TRBD1, 6 bases. V shed 2 bases and J shed 2 bases, with 12 bases lying between them. Germline-derived CDR1 and CDR2 are SGHTS and YDEGEE. This CDR3 spans 15 amino acids. CDR3 in DNA: TGTGCCAGCAGCTTCGGACAGCGTAACACAGATACGCAGTATTTT. Protein product: CASSFGQRNTDTQYF.

CDR3 in DNA: TGTGCCAGCAAACCCAGGGGGGCCAAAAACATTCAGTACTTC. It is translated as CASKPRGAKNIQYF. The V and J genes are TRBV28 and TRBJ2-4; 7 bases align to TRBD1. Germline CDR1 is MDHEN and CDR2 is SYDVKM. CDR3 size: 14 residues. Trimming took 7 bases from V and 1 from J; bases not matched to a gene: 4.

Note on this clonotype: This may be a read error, as it is one base from a much larger clone. The chain uses TRBV10-1 and TRBJ2-3, with D uncertain. The CDR3 has 14 residues. The ends were cut back, 8 bases at V and 2 bases at J, with 14 bases in the middle. The germline V gene encodes CDR1 WNHNN and CDR2 SYGVQD (reference sequence). The CDR3 nucleotides are TGCGCCAGCTCCTTTGAGACCAACACAGATACGCAGTATTTT. The encoded protein is CASSFETNTDTQYF.

This clonotype was seen at least ten times. V usage is TRBV6-2 or TRBV6-3 and J usage is TRBJ1-5, with D possibly matching TRBD1 (6 bases). CDR1 and CDR2 from the germline V gene are MNHEY and SVGEGT. This CDR3 contains 14 residues. Trimming took 6 bases from V and 2 from J, leaving 11 bases between them. In DNA, the CDR3 is TGTGCCAGCAGGGGAGGGGGGGGCAATCAGCCCCAGCATTTT. Protein: CASRGGGGNQPQHF.

This clonotype was found a few times. This sequence joins TRBV5-1 and TRBJ1-3; D is possibly TRBD1 (5 bases). Germline assignment: CDR1 SGHRS and CDR2 YFSETQ. The length of the CDR3 is 14 residues. V was pared by 3 bases and J by 0 bases, with 7 bases between. In nucleotides, the CDR3 is TGCGCCAGCAGCTGGGACGGCTCTGGAAACACCATATATTTT. It yields the protein CASSWDGSGNTIYF.